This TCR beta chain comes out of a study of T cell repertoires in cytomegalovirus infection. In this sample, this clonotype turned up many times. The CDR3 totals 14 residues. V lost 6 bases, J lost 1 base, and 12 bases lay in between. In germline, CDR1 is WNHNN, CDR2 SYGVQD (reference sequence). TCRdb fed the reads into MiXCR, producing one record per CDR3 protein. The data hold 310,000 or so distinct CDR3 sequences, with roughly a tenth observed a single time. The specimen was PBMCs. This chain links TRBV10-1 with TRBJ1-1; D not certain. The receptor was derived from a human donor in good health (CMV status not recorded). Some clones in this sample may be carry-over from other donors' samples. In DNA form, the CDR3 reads TGCGCCAGCAGATCCACTTTGGGGAACACTGAAGCTTTCTTT. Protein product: CASRSTLGNTEAFF.